A selection of T cell receptor beta chains follows, all from one sample in a study of T-cell memory formation after mild COVID-19. TCRdb passed the 5' RACE reads through MiXCR, listing each CDR3 protein once. The data contain over 150,000 distinct CDR3 sequences, 20% to 25% of them seen just once; the ten biggest clones take up more than 20%. Material: PBMCs or a T cell subset sorted from them (not recorded which). Receptors were obtained from an adult woman who had mild COVID-19 (a few samples of this study predate the infection). Cell type and time point are not known. CDR3s include the opening cysteine and the closing phenylalanine or tryptophan. Fields, in order: D gene, J gene, clone size, V gene, CDR3 protein, CDR3 DNA. The D gene is left open where the match is weak. Some rows mark clone size as missing; the rest say once, few, many or name a class of expanded clone.

D gene: -
J gene: TRBJ2-1
clone size: few
V gene: TRBV12-3/TRBV12-4
CDR3 protein: CASSPPGTGEQFF
CDR3 DNA: TGTGCCAGCAGCCCTCCGGGGACGGGTGAGCAGTTCTTC

D gene: TRBD2
J gene: TRBJ2-1
clone size: -
V gene: TRBV20-1
CDR3 protein: CSARDSLAGGPYNEQFF
CDR3 DNA: TGCAGTGCTAGGGACAGTTTAGCGGGAGGTCCCTACAATGAGCAGTTCTTC

D gene: -
J gene: TRBJ2-2
clone size: few
V gene: TRBV2
CDR3 protein: CASSERGRAGGELFF
CDR3 DNA: TGTGCCAGCAGTGAAAGGGGCAGGGCAGGCGGGGAGCTGTTTTTT

D gene: TRBD2
J gene: TRBJ2-3
clone size: -
V gene: TRBV7-9
CDR3 protein: CASRSPLAGGSTDTQYF
CDR3 DNA: TGTGCCAGCAGATCGCCGCTAGCGGGGGGGAGCACAGATACGCAGTATTTT

D gene: -
J gene: TRBJ1-1
clone size: once
V gene: TRBV6-4
CDR3 protein: CASSTRGGGDTEAFF
CDR3 DNA: TGTGCCAGCAGTACTAGAGGGGGAGGAGACACTGAAGCTTTCTTT

D gene: -
J gene: TRBJ2-7
clone size: -
V gene: TRBV4-2
CDR3 protein: CASSQGGPIGPEDEQYF
CDR3 DNA: TGTGCCAGCAGCCAGGGGGGACCCATCGGCCCCGAGGACGAGCAGTACTTC

D gene: TRBD2
J gene: TRBJ2-3
clone size: many
V gene: TRBV7-9
CDR3 protein: CASSSARAGVGDTQYF
CDR3 DNA: TGTGCCAGCAGCTCCGCCAGAGCGGGAGTTGGAGATACGCAGTATTTT

D gene: -
J gene: TRBJ1-1
clone size: few
V gene: TRBV19
CDR3 protein: CASSIGSTEAFF
CDR3 DNA: TGTGCCAGTAGTATAGGCTCAACAGAAGCTTTCTTT

D gene: -
J gene: TRBJ1-5
clone size: few
V gene: TRBV24-1
CDR3 protein: CATSGGMHQPQHF
CDR3 DNA: TGTGCCACCAGTGGGGGGATGCATCAGCCCCAGCATTTT

D gene: TRBD2
J gene: TRBJ2-2
clone size: -
V gene: TRBV6-5
CDR3 protein: CASRRLAPVTGELFF
CDR3 DNA: TGTGCCAGCAGGAGACTAGCGCCCGTCACCGGGGAGCTGTTTTTT

D gene: -
J gene: TRBJ2-1
clone size: -
V gene: TRBV4-2
CDR3 protein: CASSQDGLSSYNEQFF
CDR3 DNA: TGTGCCAGCAGCCAGGACGGACTGAGCTCCTACAATGAGCAGTTCTTC

D gene: TRBD2
J gene: TRBJ2-1
clone size: once
V gene: TRBV7-3
CDR3 protein: CASSLTSGSHEQFF
CDR3 DNA: TGTGCCAGCAGCTTGACTAGCGGGAGCCATGAGCAGTTCTTC

D gene: -
J gene: TRBJ2-7
clone size: -
V gene: TRBV23-1
CDR3 protein: CASSRGDYEQYF
CDR3 DNA: TGCGCCAGCAGTCGGGGAGACTACGAGCAGTACTTC

D gene: TRBD2
J gene: TRBJ2-3
clone size: few
V gene: TRBV7-6
CDR3 protein: CASSSPGLANPDTQYF
CDR3 DNA: TGTGCCAGCAGCTCACCGGGACTAGCGAATCCAGATACGCAGTATTTT

D gene: -
J gene: TRBJ1-1
clone size: -
V gene: TRBV15
CDR3 protein: CATSRGTGFMNTEAFF
CDR3 DNA: TGTGCCACCAGCAGAGGTACAGGGTTCATGAACACTGAAGCTTTCTTT

D gene: -
J gene: TRBJ2-3
clone size: -
V gene: TRBV10-3
CDR3 protein: CAISVGHTGGAGSRDTQYF
CDR3 DNA: TGTGCCATCAGTGTTGGACATACCGGCGGCGCCGGTTCCAGGGATACGCAGTATTTT

D gene: -
J gene: TRBJ2-1
clone size: few
V gene: TRBV27
CDR3 protein: CASSLGASDNEQFF
CDR3 DNA: TGTGCCAGCAGTTTAGGGGCATCCGACAATGAGCAGTTCTTC

D gene: -
J gene: TRBJ2-1
clone size: -
V gene: TRBV20-1
CDR3 protein: CSATRDEQFF
CDR3 DNA: TGCAGTGCTACGAGAGATGAGCAGTTCTTC

D gene: -
J gene: TRBJ1-1
clone size: few
V gene: TRBV2
CDR3 protein: CASRIFAGNIEAFF
CDR3 DNA: TGTGCCAGCAGGATCTTCGCAGGGAACATTGAAGCTTTCTTT

D gene: TRBD1
J gene: TRBJ1-2
clone size: few
V gene: TRBV5-6
CDR3 protein: CASSLISGTGGAGGYTF
CDR3 DNA: TGTGCCAGCAGCTTGATCTCCGGGACAGGGGGCGCGGGTGGCTACACCTTC

D gene: TRBD2
J gene: TRBJ2-7
clone size: -
V gene: TRBV20-1
CDR3 protein: CSARASGRSLYEQYF
CDR3 DNA: TGCAGTGCTAGAGCTAGCGGGAGGTCTCTTTACGAGCAGTACTTC

D gene: TRBD2
J gene: TRBJ2-2
clone size: -
V gene: TRBV4-2
CDR3 protein: CASSQGLAGENTGELFF
CDR3 DNA: TGTGCCAGCAGCCAAGGGCTAGCGGGAGAAAACACCGGGGAGCTGTTTTTT

D gene: -
J gene: TRBJ2-1
clone size: -
V gene: TRBV7-9
CDR3 protein: CASQDWRNEQFF
CDR3 DNA: TGTGCCAGCCAAGATTGGCGCAATGAGCAGTTCTTC

D gene: TRBD1
J gene: TRBJ2-2
clone size: few
V gene: TRBV10-3
CDR3 protein: CAISERDRATGELFF
CDR3 DNA: TGTGCCATCAGTGAGCGGGACAGAGCCACCGGGGAGCTGTTTTTT

D gene: -
J gene: TRBJ1-1
clone size: few
V gene: TRBV27
CDR3 protein: CASGVYMNTEAFF
CDR3 DNA: TGTGCCAGTGGCGTTTACATGAACACTGAAGCTTTCTTT

D gene: -
J gene: TRBJ1-1
clone size: -
V gene: TRBV20-1
CDR3 protein: CSARVLRSTEAFF
CDR3 DNA: TGCAGTGCTAGAGTCTTAAGGAGTACTGAAGCTTTCTTT

D gene: -
J gene: TRBJ2-1
clone size: few
V gene: TRBV29-1
CDR3 protein: CSVGGEQEKGNEQFF
CDR3 DNA: TGCAGCGTTGGGGGGGAGCAGGAAAAGGGCAATGAGCAGTTCTTC

D gene: -
J gene: TRBJ2-2
clone size: -
V gene: TRBV30
CDR3 protein: CAWSVLDYTGELFF
CDR3 DNA: TGTGCCTGGAGTGTACTGGATTACACCGGGGAGCTGTTTTTT

D gene: -
J gene: TRBJ2-7
clone size: few
V gene: TRBV7-9
CDR3 protein: CASRRADYEQYF
CDR3 DNA: TGTGCCAGCAGGAGGGCCGACTACGAGCAGTACTTC

D gene: TRBD2
J gene: TRBJ2-3
clone size: many
V gene: TRBV7-2
CDR3 protein: CASSPLAGGRTDTQYF
CDR3 DNA: TGTGCCAGCAGCCCTTTAGCGGGAGGCCGCACAGATACGCAGTATTTT

D gene: -
J gene: TRBJ2-1
clone size: many
V gene: TRBV11-2
CDR3 protein: CASSQHAGPYNEQFF
CDR3 DNA: TGTGCCAGCAGCCAACACGCGGGACCATACAATGAGCAGTTCTTC

D gene: -
J gene: TRBJ2-1
clone size: -
V gene: TRBV7-9
CDR3 protein: CASSFQTSQRGDYNEQFF
CDR3 DNA: TGTGCCAGCAGCTTCCAGACTTCTCAGAGGGGGGACTACAATGAGCAGTTCTTC

D gene: -
J gene: TRBJ2-3
clone size: few
V gene: TRBV5-6
CDR3 protein: CASSRTGQFTDTQYF
CDR3 DNA: TGTGCCAGCAGCCGAACAGGGCAATTCACAGATACGCAGTATTTT

D gene: -
J gene: TRBJ2-7
clone size: few
V gene: TRBV7-6
CDR3 protein: CASSLVGDNHEQYF
CDR3 DNA: TGTGCCAGCAGCTTAGTAGGGGACAACCACGAGCAGTACTTC

D gene: TRBD1
J gene: TRBJ2-7
clone size: once
V gene: TRBV15
CDR3 protein: CATSRQGAIYEQYF
CDR3 DNA: TGTGCCACCAGCAGACAGGGGGCGATTTACGAGCAGTACTTC

D gene: -
J gene: TRBJ1-1
clone size: few
V gene: TRBV29-1
CDR3 protein: CSVVKDTEAFF
CDR3 DNA: TGCAGCGTTGTAAAGGACACTGAAGCTTTCTTT

D gene: -
J gene: TRBJ1-5
clone size: few
V gene: TRBV4-1
CDR3 protein: CASSQRPGLLNQPQHF
CDR3 DNA: TGCGCCAGCAGCCAGAGACCAGGTCTCCTGAATCAGCCCCAGCATTTT

D gene: -
J gene: TRBJ1-2
clone size: -
V gene: TRBV7-9
CDR3 protein: CASSLAGGREANYGYTF
CDR3 DNA: TGTGCCAGCAGCTTAGCCGGCGGACGGGAGGCTAACTATGGCTACACCTTC

D gene: TRBD2
J gene: TRBJ2-7
clone size: few
V gene: TRBV6-2/TRBV6-3
CDR3 protein: CASSYSRTSGLSYEQYF
CDR3 DNA: TGTGCCAGCAGTTACTCGAGGACTAGCGGGCTCTCCTACGAGCAGTACTTC

D gene: TRBD1
J gene: TRBJ1-1
clone size: few
V gene: TRBV20-1
CDR3 protein: CSASSSWTGNTEAFF
CDR3 DNA: TGCAGTGCTAGTAGCAGTTGGACAGGGAACACTGAAGCTTTCTTT

D gene: TRBD1
J gene: TRBJ1-1
clone size: -
V gene: TRBV12-3/TRBV12-4
CDR3 protein: CASRGTGVTEAFF
CDR3 DNA: TGTGCCAGCAGAGGGACAGGGGTCACTGAAGCTTTCTTT

D gene: -
J gene: TRBJ1-3
clone size: -
V gene: TRBV29-1
CDR3 protein: CSVTYSGNTIYF
CDR3 DNA: TGCAGCGTTACCTACTCTGGAAACACCATATATTTT

D gene: TRBD1
J gene: TRBJ2-7
clone size: few
V gene: TRBV30
CDR3 protein: CATSPRQGHYEQYF
CDR3 DNA: TGTGCCACCTCCCCTCGACAGGGACATTACGAGCAGTACTTC

D gene: -
J gene: TRBJ2-7
clone size: once
V gene: TRBV2
CDR3 protein: CATSGDAGYEQYF
CDR3 DNA: TGTGCCACCTCCGGGGACGCGGGCTACGAGCAGTACTTC

D gene: -
J gene: TRBJ2-3
clone size: -
V gene: TRBV27
CDR3 protein: CASRMASGGTDTQYF
CDR3 DNA: TGTGCCAGCAGGATGGCGTCAGGGGGCACAGATACGCAGTATTTT

D gene: -
J gene: TRBJ1-5
clone size: few
V gene: TRBV7-2
CDR3 protein: CASSLEGGRISNQPQHF
CDR3 DNA: TGTGCCAGCAGCTTAGAGGGGGGGCGCATTAGCAATCAGCCCCAGCATTTT

D gene: TRBD2
J gene: TRBJ2-5
clone size: few
V gene: TRBV3-1
CDR3 protein: CASSQDRGEGETQYF
CDR3 DNA: TGTGCCAGCAGCCAAGATCGGGGGGAGGGAGAGACCCAGTACTTC

D gene: TRBD1
J gene: TRBJ2-5
clone size: few
V gene: TRBV24-1
CDR3 protein: CATSDFDRGVVETQYF
CDR3 DNA: TGTGCCACCAGTGATTTTGACAGGGGAGTCGTGGAGACCCAGTACTTC

D gene: TRBD1
J gene: TRBJ2-7
clone size: few
V gene: TRBV10-3
CDR3 protein: CAIIGTGESSYEQYF
CDR3 DNA: TGTGCCATCATCGGGACAGGGGAAAGCTCCTACGAGCAGTACTTC

D gene: TRBD1
J gene: TRBJ1-2
clone size: few
V gene: TRBV11-3
CDR3 protein: CASSSQNRGGYGYTF
CDR3 DNA: TGTGCCAGCAGCTCCCAGAACAGGGGGGGCTATGGCTACACCTTC

D gene: -
J gene: TRBJ2-1
clone size: -
V gene: TRBV5-4
CDR3 protein: CASSLMGGSYNEQFF
CDR3 DNA: TGTGCCAGCAGCTTGATGGGAGGTTCCTACAATGAGCAGTTCTTC

D gene: -
J gene: TRBJ2-5
clone size: -
V gene: TRBV20-1
CDR3 protein: CSARVPDLLGETQYF
CDR3 DNA: TGCAGTGCTAGAGTCCCGGATCTCCTGGGAGAGACCCAGTACTTC

D gene: -
J gene: TRBJ2-5
clone size: few
V gene: TRBV30
CDR3 protein: CAWSPEVRQETQYF
CDR3 DNA: TGTGCCTGGAGTCCTGAGGTTCGACAAGAGACCCAGTACTTC

D gene: -
J gene: TRBJ2-7
clone size: -
V gene: TRBV14
CDR3 protein: CASSQGSTVSSYEQYF
CDR3 DNA: TGTGCCAGCAGCCAAGGATCAACAGTCAGCTCCTACGAGCAGTACTTC

D gene: TRBD2
J gene: TRBJ2-1
clone size: -
V gene: TRBV4-3
CDR3 protein: CASSHGTSGSNEQFF
CDR3 DNA: TGCGCCAGCAGCCACGGGACTAGCGGGAGCAATGAGCAGTTCTTC

D gene: -
J gene: TRBJ1-6
clone size: -
V gene: TRBV9
CDR3 protein: CASSVLDIQRENSPLHF
CDR3 DNA: TGTGCCAGCAGCGTGCTGGACATCCAAAGAGAAAATTCACCCCTCCACTTT

D gene: TRBD1
J gene: TRBJ2-2
clone size: -
V gene: TRBV7-9
CDR3 protein: CASTAPGGNTGELFF
CDR3 DNA: TGTGCCAGCACCGCCCCAGGGGGGAACACCGGGGAGCTGTTTTTT